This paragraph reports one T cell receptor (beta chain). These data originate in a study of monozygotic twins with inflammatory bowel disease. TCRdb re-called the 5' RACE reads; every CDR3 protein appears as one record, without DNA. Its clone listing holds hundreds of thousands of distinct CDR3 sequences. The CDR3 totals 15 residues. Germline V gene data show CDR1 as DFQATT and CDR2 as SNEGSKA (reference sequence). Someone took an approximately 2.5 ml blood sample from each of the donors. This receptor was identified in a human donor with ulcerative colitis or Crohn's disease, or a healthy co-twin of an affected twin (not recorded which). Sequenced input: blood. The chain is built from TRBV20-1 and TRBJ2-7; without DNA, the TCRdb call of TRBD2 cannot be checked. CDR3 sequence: CSARPGGPSSYEQYF.